This TCR beta chain is drawn from a study of molecular identifiers for immune sequencing clone quantification. Study outcomes and limitations: Same-barcode identical TCR molecules could make highly expanded clones look smaller than they are. Around 940,000 naive cells reportedly did not prevent detection of spiked Jurkat TCR RNA from one cell.

Naive CD8 libraries were made from around 18,000 to 910,000 sorted cells, and they used 10%, 30% or 50% RNA. This clonotype was seen a few times. Its antigen remains unknown. This CDR3 contains 14 residues. Germline V gene sequence: CDR1 MGHRA, CDR2 YSYEKL. Trimming stripped 1 base from V and 2 bases from J, with 8 bases between. Previously described methods and listed TCR primers produced bulk TCR libraries. TCRdb passed the PCR reads through MiXCR, listing each CDR3 protein once. The sample lists under 350,000 distinct CDR3 sequences; roughly 23% were seen once. The sequencing sample was made of naive CD8+ T cells from blood, with Jurkat cell RNA spiked in. The subset is: FACS-sorted CD8+CD4-CCR7+CD45RA+ naive T cells. J is TRBJ1-1 and V is TRBV4-1, with D unresolved. This TCR was recovered from a human donor in good health. Some libraries in this study had Jurkat cell RNA spiked in. The CDR3 DNA is TGCGCCAGCAGCCAAGTCCCCCAAAACACTGAAGCTTTCTTT. This codes for CASSQVPQNTEAFF.